The rows below give T cell receptor beta chains drawn from one sample of a study of shared clonotypes between healthy human individuals. The protocol was immunoSEQ multiplex PCR, while the TCRdb copy is restricted to in-frame clones and leaves out a portion. Here the sample spans about 990,000 clones, more than 75% being singletons. Sequenced: memory CD4+ T cells from PBMCs. Receptors were obtained from a man aged 18 to 30 in good health. Some clones in this sample may be carry-over from other donors' samples. The CDR3 runs from the conserved cysteine through the conserved F or W. Each record gives: J gene, clone size, V gene, D gene, CDR3 DNA, CDR3 protein. A D gene is named only where the DNA matches it firmly. A row's size may be missing; if present it is once, few, many or a size class.

>TRBJ1-2|-|TRBV28|-
TGTGCCAGCAGTTTAGGGCAGGGAAGGTATGGCTACACCTTC
CASSLGQGRYGYTF
>TRBJ1-3|-|TRBV28|TRBD1
TGTGCCAGCACCCCAGGGACAGCTGGAAACACCATATATTTT
CASTPGTAGNTIYF
>TRBJ2-7|-|TRBV27|-
TGTGCCAGCAAACGCGACCGCTCCTACGAGCAGTACTTC
CASKRDRSYEQYF
>TRBJ2-6|-|TRBV11-2|TRBD1
TGTGCCAGCAGCTTCGCGACAGGGGGCCGCTCTGGGGCCAACGTCCTGACTTTC
CASSFATGGRSGANVLTF
>TRBJ2-3|once|TRBV6-5|-
TGTGCCAGCAGGAGGGGAGGAGGCACAGATACGCAGTATTTT
CASRRGGGTDTQYF
>TRBJ2-7|-|TRBV5-8|-
TGTGCCAGCAGCTCCCCTTGGGTCGGGGACGAGCAGTACTTC
CASSSPWVGDEQYF
>TRBJ2-2|-|TRBV5-1|-
TGCGCCAGCAGCTTGCAGGGACGCATGGACACCGGGGAGCTGTTTTTT
CASSLQGRMDTGELFF
>TRBJ2-2|-|TRBV27|-
TGTGCCAGCAGTCCTAAGAACACCGGGGAGCTGTTTTTT
CASSPKNTGELFF
>TRBJ2-5|-|TRBV11-2|-
TGTGCCAGCAGCTTAGTAGCCATAGGAGAGACCCAGTACTTC
CASSLVAIGETQYF
>TRBJ1-4|-|TRBV27|-
TGTGCCAGCAGTCAGAAGGCGGGCTGGAGTGAAAAACTGTTTTTT
CASSQKAGWSEKLFF
>TRBJ1-2|-|TRBV28|-
TGTGCCAGCAGTTTAACCCCAGGAAGCTATGGCTACACCTTC
CASSLTPGSYGYTF
>TRBJ1-1|-|TRBV6-5|-
TGTGCCAGCAGTTACTCCAGGGATCTCAACACTGAAGCTTTCTTT
CASSYSRDLNTEAFF
>TRBJ1-1|-|TRBV9|-
TGTGCCAGCAGCAGGGAGGCAGCCATGAACACTGAAGCTTTCTTT
CASSREAAMNTEAFF
>TRBJ2-2|-|TRBV29-1|TRBD2
TGCAGCGTTGAAGGACCTCTAGCGGGAAGGAGTAGCGGGGAGCTGTTTTTT
CSVEGPLAGRSSGELFF
>TRBJ1-2|-|TRBV28|TRBD1
TGTGCCAGCATAGCAGGGGGCGGGATACGCTATGGCTACACCTTC
CASIAGGGIRYGYTF
>TRBJ2-7|-|TRBV20-1|TRBD2
TGCAGTGCTTCGGGGGGGTGGGAGCAGTACTTC
CSASGGWEQYF
>TRBJ2-3|-|TRBV7-2|-
TGTGCCAGCAGCTTTTTCGCTAGCGGCACAGATACGCAGTATTTT
CASSFFASGTDTQYF
>TRBJ2-7|once|TRBV14|TRBD2
TGTGCCAGCGGCGGGAGTTGGTACGAGCAGTACTTC
CASGGSWYEQYF
>TRBJ1-1|-|TRBV6-6|-
TGTGCCAGCAGTGACCAGGGTAGGGGAGGGGATGAAGCTTTCTTT
CASSDQGRGGDEAFF
>TRBJ2-5|-|TRBV4-2|-
TGTGCCAGCAGCCAAGCCCAAACGAAAGAGACCCAGTACTTC
CASSQAQTKETQYF
>TRBJ2-3|-|TRBV29-1|-
TGCAGCGTAAGCTGGGGGCAGGGCCCAGATACGCAGTATTTT
CSVSWGQGPDTQYF
>TRBJ2-7|once|TRBV29-1|-
TGCAGCGTAGGAGACAGACCTTTTACCTACGAGCAGTACTTC
CSVGDRPFTYEQYF
>TRBJ2-6|-|TRBV11-3|TRBD1
TGTGCCAGCAGCTCGCAGGGGGTCCCTGGGGCCAACGTCCTGACTTTC
CASSSQGVPGANVLTF
>TRBJ2-2|-|TRBV5-1|TRBD1
TGCGCCAGCAGCTTGGAGCCACTCGGGACAGGGGGCACCGGGGAGCTGTTTTTT
CASSLEPLGTGGTGELFF
>TRBJ2-7|-|TRBV28|TRBD2
TGTGCCAGCACCGTGGGAGGGGTTGTTTACGAGCAGTACTTC
CASTVGGVVYEQYF
>TRBJ1-1|-|TRBV5-4|-
TGTGCCAGCAGCTTGCTGGGATTGAGCACTGAAGCTTTCTTT
CASSLLGLSTEAFF
>TRBJ2-2|-|TRBV28|-
TGTGCCAGTGTGGGACACTCGAACACCGGGGAGCTGTTTTTT
CASVGHSNTGELFF
>TRBJ2-7|-|TRBV7-2|TRBD2
TGTGCCAGCAGCGTGCGGGAGGGCTCCTACGAGCAGTACTTC
CASSVREGSYEQYF
>TRBJ2-3|-|TRBV11-2|-
TGTGCCAGCAGCTTAGGGGTAGGGCCGAGCACAGATACGCAGTATTTT
CASSLGVGPSTDTQYF
>TRBJ1-1|-|TRBV7-8|-
TGTGCCAGCAGCTTAGCTGTGGTATACTTGAACACTGAAGCTTTCTTT
CASSLAVVYLNTEAFF
>TRBJ1-5|-|TRBV28|-
TGTGCCAGCAGGGAGACAGGCCTTTTGAAAGGGGCCCAGCATTTT
CASRETGLLKGAQHF
>TRBJ2-7|-|TRBV7-3|TRBD1
TGTGCCAGCAGCTTAACTGGGACAGGGAACGAGCAGTACTTC
CASSLTGTGNEQYF
>TRBJ1-4|-|TRBV9|TRBD1
TGTGCCAGCAGCCCCCCGGGACAGGGGGATGAAAAACTGTTTTTT
CASSPPGQGDEKLFF
>TRBJ2-7|-|TRBV5-4|-
TGTGCCAGCAGCTTAGAAGTCTCTTCCTACGAGCAGTACTTC
CASSLEVSSYEQYF
>TRBJ2-1|-|TRBV30|-
TGTGCCTGGAGTGCCCCCAGGGGCGGCAATGAGCAGTTCTTC
CAWSAPRGGNEQFF
>TRBJ2-1|-|TRBV28|-
TGTGCCAGCAGTGCTGTGTTGGGTCGGGGTGATGAGCAGTTCTTC
CASSAVLGRGDEQFF
>TRBJ1-4|-|TRBV28|-
TGTGCCAGCTGCCTTGCGACTAATGAAAAACTGTTTTTT
CASCLATNEKLFF
>TRBJ2-7|-|TRBV12-5|TRBD2
TGTGCTAGTGGATTACTAGCGGGAGGGTCCCGCTGGGAGCAGTACTTC
CASGLLAGGSRWEQYF
>TRBJ2-3|few|TRBV7-2|-
TGTGCCAGCATCCTGGACGGACCCACAGATACGCAGTATTTT
CASILDGPTDTQYF
>TRBJ1-1|-|TRBV7-3|-
TGTGCCAGCAGCCAGAGAATGAACACTGAAGCTTTCTTT
CASSQRMNTEAFF
>TRBJ1-2|-|TRBV6-6|TRBD1
TGTGCCAGCAGGGGGGACAGCAAGAGTGGTGGCTACACCTTC
CASRGDSKSGGYTF
>TRBJ2-3|once|TRBV2|-
TGTGCCAGCAGTTTGACAGCAAGCACAGATACGCAGTATTTT
CASSLTASTDTQYF
>TRBJ2-7|once|TRBV4-2|TRBD2
TGTGCCAGCAGCCAAGATGGGACTAGCGGGAGCTACGAGCAGTACTTC
CASSQDGTSGSYEQYF
>TRBJ2-3|-|TRBV7-2|TRBD2
TGTGCCAGCAGCTTACTCCGGACTAGTACGCAGTATTTT
CASSLLRTSTQYF
>TRBJ2-5|-|TRBV19|-
TGTGCCAGTAGTATTCGGGAGACCCAGTACTTC
CASSIRETQYF
>TRBJ1-2|-|TRBV28|-
TGTGCCAGCAGGTTTGTAGGGTCCTATGGCTACACCTTC
CASRFVGSYGYTF